Listed below are T cell receptor beta chains from one sample, sequenced in a study of blood T cell repertoires in COVID-19. Repertoires were generated with immunoSEQ multiplex PCR, while TCRdb's copy carries only in-frame clones and drops some. Of 150,000 to 200,000 clones in the sample, around 79% were seen once. The sequencing sample was made of peripheral blood. The source of these receptors is a woman aged 35 to 49 with COVID-19, enrolled during active disease. CDR3s include the opening cysteine and the closing phenylalanine or tryptophan.

TRBV4-1,TRBJ2-5,CASSRPGQVETQYF
TRBV19,TRBJ2-5,CASSTSGRLLGETQYF
TRBV24-1,TRBJ1-2,CATSDGQNYGYTF
TRBV9,TRBJ2-1,CASSGRAGNEQFF
TRBV19,TRBJ2-7,CASSRTRSGYEQYF
TRBV15,TRBJ2-5,CATSRDSVLAQSEKTQYF
TRBV18,TRBJ2-4,CASSRGGGAKNIQYF
TRBV9,TRBJ2-5,CASSVGTGTISPQYF
TRBV19,TRBJ2-7,CASSTRDIVYEQYF
TRBV30,TRBJ2-2,CAWGGLAGAAGELFF
TRBV4-3,TRBJ2-3,CASGTSSGARDTQYF
TRBV5-1,TRBJ1-3,CASSSGEFVGNTIYF
TRBV3-1/TRBV3-2,TRBJ1-1,CASSQDFRARGNTEAFF
TRBV27,TRBJ1-2,CASSLRSGSGYTF
TRBV27,TRBJ2-1,CASSFGGGSYNEQFF
TRBV6-4,TRBJ2-2,CASSDRPGSTGELFF
TRBV5-1,TRBJ2-3,CASSGEGTDTQYF
TRBV7-9,TRBJ2-3,CASSSPRPLAGADTQYF
TRBV5-1,TRBJ1-1,CASRHLTDTEAFF
TRBV5-1,TRBJ1-3,CASSFRGTSGNTIYF
TRBV5-4,TRBJ2-1,CASSLFGLARNEQFF
TRBV5-1,TRBJ2-5,CASSLVLAATGETQYF
TRBV30,TRBJ1-2,CACLGQAPNYGYTF
TRBV5-1,TRBJ2-7,CASSLTDYEQYF
TRBV6-5,TRBJ2-5,CASRGGGQEQETQYF
TRBV5-6,TRBJ1-1,CASSLSGGRASLGAFF
TRBV7-3,TRBJ1-1,CASSLTRGSTEAFF
TRBV7-9,TRBJ1-2,CASSSPEANYGYTF
TRBV7-9,TRBJ1-3,CASSLAGQENTIYF
TRBV6-1,TRBJ2-7,CASSEGQDPSNAYF
TRBV9,TRBJ1-1,CASSPDIREEAFF
TRBV10-2,TRBJ1-1,CASSEFWVRGLSREAFF
TRBV29-1,TRBJ2-7,CSVLIPGLTSGSYEQYF
TRBV30,TRBJ2-3,CAWRGASADLTDTQYF
TRBV3-1/TRBV3-2,TRBJ1-6,CASSQDSIYNSPLHF
TRBV5-1,TRBJ2-3,CASSTGQGASSTDTQYF
TRBV6-5,TRBJ1-5,CASRFRTGAQPQHF
TRBV19,TRBJ2-5,CASKREPQETQYF
TRBV7-2,TRBJ1-5,CASSLVSGTGFYQPQHF
TRBV4-2,TRBJ2-7,CASSQVSGSSYEQYF
TRBV9,TRBJ1-6,CASSVTPGQKSPLHF
TRBV11-2,TRBJ1-1,CASSLFRTAEAFF